The TCR beta chain described here comes from a study of blood T cell repertoires in COVID-19. Study background: PBMCs, B-cell-depleted T cells, or T cells were the source of the cDNA or gDNA that made up the material.

This clone appeared once. V gave up 5 bases and J gave up 2 bases; unmatched junction bases: 3. The CDR3 consists of 17 residues. Per the germline V gene, CDR1 is MDHEN and CDR2 is SYDVKM. Original processing methods: How many nucleated cells were present was estimated from reference gene primer amplification. The assay was immunoSEQ multiplex PCR, and TCRdb's table has in-frame clones only and misses some. The V and J calls and clone size were taken over from that table, and D and trimming were inferred from the DNA. Among 35,000 to 45,000 clones listed, 92% were seen once. The rearrangement joins TRBV28 to TRBJ2-6; 13 positions match TRBD2. The origin of this receptor is a middle-aged man with active COVID-19. The sample taken for sequencing was peripheral blood. The DNA of the CDR3 is TGTGCCAGCAGTCCCGGACTAGCGGGAGCTGGGGCCAACGTCCTGACTTTC. The encoded protein is CASSPGLAGAGANVLTF.